This T cell receptor (beta chain) came from a study of cytomegalovirus exposure and HLA in healthy donors (dated by TCRdb to 2017 to 2019). Regarding the complete study: An earlier analysis of under 600 of the donors reported 250 to 300 Gb of sequence data and 100 million to 130 million unique TCR beta sequences from some 180 million T cells. To decide whether each TCR beta V gene segment behaved as functional or pseudogenic, an earlier analysis of approximately 620 of the donors relied on high-throughput TCR beta sequencing. Every discovery cohort repertoire had been produced on one sequencing platform. In a later analysis, previously published TCR beta repertoires from 666 donors were re-analyzed and high-resolution HLA genotyping was added so that TCR occurrence patterns could be studied. A later genetic analysis took genome-wide SNP genotypes for 398 of the 666 donors and used that subset as a discovery cohort. A separate validation cohort of some 130 different subjects was used in addition to the roughly 670-subject first cohort. To predict cytomegalovirus infection status, the study brought together high-throughput TCR immunosequencing, statistical association of individual TCRs with disease status, and machine learning. The genetic ancestry cluster associated with self-reported Caucasian donors included over 65% of the 300 to 450 genotyped donors. The later analysis used no new phenotypic data to find candidate immune exposures, relying instead on TCR beta sequences and their occurrence across donors. Approximately 310 gigabases of sequencing data and approximately 91 million unique TCR sequences made up an early release that covered about 640 HLA-typed donors. The aim of the study was to test whether cataloging public T cell receptors could identify signatures of past pathogen exposure. Typing coverage differed by locus: A, B, C, DRB1 and DQB1 were typed in roughly 620-630 donors, DQA1 in around 500, DPA1 in 600 to 610, and DPB1 in just under 480. Roughly 5 DR-DQ haplotypes were handled as single units for association and clustering because linkage in the cohort was strong. The study used immunosequencing to profile the T cell repertoires of several hundred subjects and linked those repertoires to cytomegalovirus serostatus. Among some 400 genotyped donors of the cohort, an average of about 240,000 unique TCR beta nucleotide sequences was sequenced per donor, of which about 20% were non-productive. HLA typing included class I and class II loci at four-digit resolution. Donor age, sex, ethnicity and CMV serostatus were collected together with the repertoire data.

The library was generated by the immunoSEQ multiplex PCR assay. A mixture of 60 forward primers for TCR Vbeta segments and 13 reverse primers for TCR Jbeta segments was used in the multiplex PCR. The CDR3 region of rearranged TCR beta genes was amplified from genomic DNA by a multiplex PCR assay. Amplified TCR beta libraries were sequenced as 87-base-pair reads on the Illumina HiSeq System. Regarding the original processing steps: Across the 500 to 850 repertoires, a later analysis counted around 80 million unique TCR beta chains, some 11 million of which were shared by at least two donors. Raw reads were error-corrected and collapsed into unique sequences by a nearest-neighbor algorithm in which closely related sequences were merged to remove PCR and sequencing errors. To assign V, D and J gene segments, CDR3 sequences were aligned to IMGT reference sequences. Each retained sequence needed at least a six-nucleotide match to both a V gene segment and a J gene segment. A rearrangement counted as productive if the CDR3 had no stop codons and remained in frame with V and J, and every other rearrangement counted as non-productive. Following IMGT convention, CDR3 was defined as the stretch from the second conserved V-encoded cysteine to the conserved J-encoded phenylalanine. Sequences without an unambiguous match to a single V gene segment were excluded from the earlier analysis of 450 to 650 of the donors. In an earlier analysis of around 600 of the donors, V segments were called functional above 56.7% productive rearrangements and were called segregating when the between-donor standard deviation exceeded 5%. A statistical classification framework was developed to diagnose cytomegalovirus status using the catalog of TCR beta chain sequences. V and J gene assignment, in a later analysis, came from comparing TCR nucleotide sequences with IMGT/GENE-DB human TR gene sequences. Using the TCRdist pipeline, a later analysis assigned CDR3 sequences along with most-parsimonious VDJ recombination scenarios. In a later analysis, every TCR beta chain was defined by the combination of its CDR3 amino acid sequence and its V-gene family, and reads without a unique V-gene family were dropped. A later analysis removed 500 to 600 highly shared, low-generation-probability nucleotide sequences to deal with suspected cross-contamination and a sequencing artifact. For each public chain, a later analysis derived a clonal expansion index from normalized ranks of inferred template counts within each repertoire. A later analysis computed generation probabilities with a VDJ recombination model fitted to out-of-frame rearrangements, and checked the results against IGoR. Hypergeometric tests were used in a later analysis to score TCR-TCR, TCR-HLA and TCR-CMV co-occurrence, with a repertoire-size bias correction applied to the TCR pairs. A later analysis estimated false discovery rates by permuting HLA or CMV assignments 20 times. In a later analysis, co-occurring TCRs were grouped with DBSCAN, and TCRdist sequence similarity was added when clustering was performed within HLA-allele-positive subsets. For co-occurrence clustering, repertoires with fewer than 30,000 or more than 120,000 public chains were excluded, along with several repertoires with anomalous nucleotide sharing. TCRdb limited this immuneACCESS table to in-frame rearrangements with V and J called. A share of clones is missing; checked studies link under half to unresolved V genes, and the rest is unexplained. From that table come the V and J calls and clone size; the DNA was used to work out D and trimming. The sample profile shows fewer than 300,000 clones; 80% of them were found once. The ten largest make up roughly 0.31% of the sample.

Comment on this clone: Its antigen is not yet known. No base qualities exist here, and no much larger clone lies one base off it.

V is pared back by 4 bases and J by 6 bases, with 17 bases lying between the germline termini. The CDR3 measures 15 amino acids from cysteine to phenylalanine. CDR3 DNA only is kept here, 45 bases in frame from base 1. According to the germline V gene, CDR1 reads SGDLS and CDR2 reads YYNGEE. The paper's findings and limits, for the study overall: According to a later genetic analysis, donors in an Asian-associated ancestry cluster had fewer N-insertions in productive TCRs than the approximately 700-donor mean. In a later genetic analysis, a missense DCLRE1C variant was associated with V-gene and J-gene trimming of TCR beta chains, and the association was replicated in an independent cohort. A cluster of highly shared sequence variants was judged likely to be a technical artifact of the sequencing pipeline. Only TCR beta chains were sequenced in this cohort, and the absence of alpha or paired-chain data limited detectable features. A later analysis found that HLA-associated TCR beta chains were more clonally expanded and had lower generation probabilities than equally common non-associated chains. Most CMV-associated TCR beta chains appeared to be HLA-restricted in a later analysis, and the HLA associations seemed to be driven largely by CMV exposure. Three of the identified cytomegalovirus-associated TCR beta chains were confirmed in vitro to be specific for cytomegalovirus antigens. The only immune exposure information available for the cohort was CMV serostatus. When HLA alleles, especially DR and DQ, strongly co-occurred, attributing TCR associations to individual alleles was difficult. The earlier analysis of about 600 of the donors excluded roughly 17 rarely observed V segments, including chromosome 9 orphons, because counts were too low. The study gave a list of about 160 TCR beta chains associated with cytomegalovirus. A further reported finding was that TCR beta sequences accurately predicted the HLA-A and HLA-B alleles for most subjects in the first cohort. In a later analysis, several top co-occurrence clusters were reported to appear linked to parvovirus B19, influenza, CMV and Epstein-Barr virus. Across donors, most TCR sequences were observed very rarely, whereas some public TCRs were present in many individuals. The classifier was reported to diagnose cytomegalovirus status with high specificity and sensitivity in both the original and validation cohorts. Specific HLA alleles were associated with roughly 17,000 TCR beta sequences at a false discovery rate of 0.05 in a later analysis. According to a later analysis, TCR association rates differed among HLA loci, with DRB1 alleles showing the most associated TCRs and HLA-C alleles showing the fewest. Linkage disequilibrium might explain the correlated functional status among segregating V segments, but an unknown experimental factor could not be excluded. Some IMGT-functional V segments, including TRBV6-2 and TRBV6-3, could not be told apart with the 87-base-pair reads, so those segments were excluded. Broadly in line with IMGT annotations, most TCR beta V segments showed up in productive rearrangements about 87% or about 30% of the time in an earlier analysis of a few hundred of the donors. Because HLA typing was unavailable for some donors at each locus, only the typed subset was used in association tests. The authors suggested that the approach could potentially be extended to other disease states and immunological phenotypes. Sequencing depth was assumed to be roughly uniform across donors in the presence/absence analyses, though that assumption may not hold.

In total, roughly 710 healthy bone marrow donors made up the cohort. Cohort members were all nominally healthy when sampled, although unrecorded immune exposures were likely present. The donor was CMV seronegative and belonged to the group of under 400 seronegative cohort members. Every donor gave a peripheral blood sample, and the peripheral blood mononuclear cells from that sample were used for TCR beta sequencing. Genomic DNA extraction from the blood cell samples was performed with the Qiagen DNeasy Blood Extraction Kit. This sequence uses TRBV9 and TRBJ2-1, and TRBD2 may be the D gene, going by 6 matching bases. Sequenced input: PBMCs. The sequence was collected from a girl aged 2-10 years in good health and CMV-seronegative. The CDR3: CASSKTGTWGNEQFF. The DNA sequence is given as TGTGCCAGCAGCAAGACCGGGACTTGGGGCAATGAGCAGTTCTTC. Supplemented by the reference TRBV9 and TRBJ2-1 proteins around the CDR3, the complete variable domain is DSGVTQTPKHLITATGQRVTLRCSPRSGDLSVYWYQQSLDQGLQFLIQYYNGEERAKGNILERFSAQQFPDLHSELNLSSLELGDSALYFCASSKTGTWGNEQFFGPGTRLTVL.